These 7 T cell receptor beta chains were all obtained from the same sample, sequenced in a study of blood T cell repertoires in COVID-19. The method was immunoSEQ multiplex PCR; TCRdb's version includes in-frame clones alone and lacks a portion of them. The sample carries over 65,000 clones, around 90% recorded once. Sequenced: peripheral blood. The receptor set was obtained from a human donor in a cohort sampled during active COVID-19.

The chain combines TRBV7-3 with TRBJ2-5; a weak D match, TRBD2 (6 bases). This CDR3 comprises 14 residues. Germline CDR1 reads SGHTA; CDR2 reads FQGTGA. Trimming pared 0 bases from V and 5 bases from J, leaving 10 bases between. The CDR3 DNA is TGTGCCAGCAGCTTAACGCGGGAAGGGGAGACCCAGTACTTC. The encoded protein is CASSLTREGETQYF.

The chain combines TRBV10-3 with TRBJ1-5, with TRBD1 identical over 7 bases. The CDR3 loop spans 14 amino acids. CDR1 and CDR2 from the germline V gene are ENHRY and SYGVKD. V lost 6 bases and J lost 5; bases outside the gene matches: 7. The CDR3 DNA is TGTGCCATCAGATCAGACAGGGACGATCAGCCCCAGCATTTT. Amino acids: CAIRSDRDDQPQHF.

The chain couples TRBV6-6 to TRBJ1-3, with D hard to call. This CDR3 comprises 14 residues. Germline CDR1 reads MNHNY; CDR2 reads SVGAGI (reference sequence). V gave up 5 bases and J gave up 6 bases, with 14 bases separating them. The DNA for the CDR3 is TGTGCCAGCAGTCCCTCCCGGGAGGTAAACACCATATATTTT. Protein: CASSPSREVNTIYF.

The V and J genes are TRBV19 and TRBJ2-3, with a possible D match to TRBD2 (5 bases). CDR1 LNHDA and CDR2 SQIVND come from the germline V gene (reference sequence). The germline V and J ends were trimmed by 8 bases and 2 bases, with 14 bases remaining between them. The CDR3 length is 14 residues. In DNA form, the CDR3 reads TGTGCCAGTGGCGAGGGCGGCTACACAGATACGCAGTATTTT. As protein: CASGEGGYTDTQYF. The complete variable domain, with remaining parts taken from reference TRBV19 and TRBJ2-3, reads DGGITQSPKYLFRKEGQNVTLSCEQNLNHDAMYWYRQDPGQGLRLIYYSQIVNDFQKGDIAEGYSVSREKKESFPLTVTSAQKNPTAFYLCASGEGGYTDTQYFGPGTRLTVL.

This clone was detected once. This chain links TRBV6-5 with TRBJ1-1; 7 bases match TRBD1. The CDR3 is 15 residues long. Germline values: CDR1 MNHEY, CDR2 SVGAGI. V was clipped by 6 bases and J by 3 bases; unmatched bases: 10. The CDR3: CASRLQGSVDTEAFF. CDR3 sequence (DNA): TGTGCCAGCAGGCTACAGGGGTCGGTGGACACTGAAGCTTTCTTT.

This clone occurred once. The chain combines TRBV29-1 with TRBJ2-3; 7 bases match TRBD1. J was trimmed by 6 bases and V by 2 bases; bases with no gene match: 5. The CDR3 sequence is 13 residues long. The V gene's germline CDR1 is SQVTM and CDR2 ANQGSEA. The CDR3 protein is CSVERQGVDTQYF. The CDR3 region has the DNA TGCAGCGTTGAACGGCAGGGGGTGGATACGCAGTATTTT.

CDR3 residues: CAITPGQAGNTIYF. The CDR3 nucleotides are TGTGCCATCACCCCGGGACAGGCAGGAAACACCATATATTTT. The rearrangement joins TRBV10-3 to TRBJ1-3, with 8 bases lining up with TRBD1. With 7 bases clipped from V and 4 bases from J, the junction kept 6 bases outside the gene matches. The CDR3 runs 14 residues. CDR1 and CDR2 from the germline V gene are ENHRY and SYGVKD.